The rows below give T cell receptor beta chains drawn from one sample of a study of shared clonotypes between healthy human individuals. The assay was immunoSEQ multiplex PCR, and TCRdb's table has in-frame clones only and misses some. Of a few million clones in the sample, more than 85% were seen once. What was sequenced was naive CD4+ T cells from PBMCs. The receptors originated from a man younger than 35 in good health. Some clones in this sample may be carry-over from other donors' samples. The CDR3 runs from the conserved cysteine through the conserved F or W. The D gene is left open where the match is weak. Size values are once, few and many counts, or a class for expanded clones, and some rows have none.

- | TRBJ2-1 | - | TRBV7-8 | TGTGCCAGCAGCTTTTGGCAGCGGAGGAAGTACAATGAGCAGTTCTTC | CASSFWQRRKYNEQFF
- | TRBJ1-2 | once | TRBV28 | TGTGCCAGCAGTTTACGCCTTGGGACGGGTGGGGGCTACACCTTC | CASSLRLGTGGGYTF
TRBD1 | TRBJ1-2 | - | TRBV5-1 | TGCGCCAGCAGCTTGGTGACAGGGGCTCCTAACTATGGCTACACCTTC | CASSLVTGAPNYGYTF
TRBD2 | TRBJ2-7 | - | TRBV6-1 | TGTGCCAGCAGGAATCGACTAGCGGGAGGTGTTGAGCAGTACTTC | CASRNRLAGGVEQYF
- | TRBJ1-3 | - | TRBV10-3 | TGTGCCATCAGTGAGTTGTCGGTAGGGGGAAACACCATATATTTT | CAISELSVGGNTIYF
- | TRBJ1-2 | - | TRBV28 | TGTGCCAGCAGTTTGGCATCTAACTATGGCTACACCTTC | CASSLASNYGYTF
TRBD1 | TRBJ1-1 | - | TRBV6-5 | TGTGCCAGCAGTTTCCGAGGGACAGGGAACACTGAAGCTTTCTTT | CASSFRGTGNTEAFF
- | TRBJ1-4 | once | TRBV27 | TGTGCCAGCAGTTTACTCAGGGGAGAAAAACTGTTTTTT | CASSLLRGEKLFF
- | TRBJ2-3 | - | TRBV9 | TGTGCCAGCAGCGTTATGGGGGTGGATACGCAGTATTTT | CASSVMGVDTQYF
TRBD1 | TRBJ2-7 | - | TRBV14 | TGTGCCAGCAGACGGACAGGAGCCTACGAGCAGTACTTC | CASRRTGAYEQYF
- | TRBJ1-3 | - | TRBV28 | TGTGCCAGCAGTTTAGTTGGCGGAGGAAACACCATATATTTT | CASSLVGGGNTIYF
- | TRBJ2-6 | - | TRBV28 | TGTGCCAGCAGTTTATGGGGGGCCTCTGGGGCCAACGTCCTGACTTTC | CASSLWGASGANVLTF
TRBD1 | TRBJ2-2 | - | TRBV29-1 | TGCAGCGTTGACCGGGCTGGACAGGGTGGCGGGGAGCTGTTTTTT | CSVDRAGQGGGELFF
TRBD1 | TRBJ1-5 | - | TRBV30 | TGTGCCTGGAGTCGGACAGGAAGAAATCAGCCCCAGCATTTT | CAWSRTGRNQPQHF
- | TRBJ2-1 | - | TRBV27 | TGTGCCAGCAGTTTTTCGACAGGGAGGGAGCAGTTCTTC | CASSFSTGREQFF
TRBD1 | TRBJ1-1 | few | TRBV30 | TGTGCCGTGGGACAGGGTGACCCTGAAGCTTTCTTT | CAVGQGDPEAFF
TRBD1 | TRBJ2-3 | - | TRBV10-3 | TGTGCCACCAAAAAGACCGGACAGGGCTCAGATACGCAGTATTTT | CATKKTGQGSDTQYF
- | TRBJ2-2 | - | TRBV18 | TGTGCCAGCTCACCATGGGCAAACGCGAACACCGGGGAGCTGTTTTTT | CASSPWANANTGELFF
- | TRBJ1-1 | - | TRBV29-1 | TGCAGCGTTGAAAGGTTCGATCGGGAAGAGGCCACTGAAGCTTTCTTT | CSVERFDREEATEAFF
TRBD1 | TRBJ1-1 | - | TRBV19 | TGTGCCAGTAGTTACGACAGGGGAGGGACTGAAGCTTTCTTT | CASSYDRGGTEAFF
TRBD1 | TRBJ2-7 | - | TRBV29-1 | TGCAGCGTTTTATCGACAGGGACCTACCCCTACGAGCAGTACTTC | CSVLSTGTYPYEQYF
- | TRBJ1-5 | - | TRBV19 | TGTGCCAGTAGTATAGGTCAGCCCCAGCATTTT | CASSIGQPQHF
- | TRBJ1-5 | - | TRBV6-1 | TGTGCCAGCAGGCAGACAGTGACAAGCAATCAGCCCCAGCATTTT | CASRQTVTSNQPQHF
TRBD2 | TRBJ2-5 | - | TRBV25-1 | TGTGCCAGCAGTGAAATTTCGGGGGGGCGGCGAGAGACCCAGTACTTC | CASSEISGGRRETQYF
- | TRBJ1-1 | - | TRBV6-1 | TGTGCCAGCAGTGAAATGCAGAACACTGAAGCTTTCTTT | CASSEMQNTEAFF
- | TRBJ1-3 | few | TRBV19 | TGTGCCAGTAGGCGAAACGCCATATATTTT | CASRRNAIYF
- | TRBJ2-7 | - | TRBV18 | TGTGCCAGCTCACCGGACCCCTACGAGCAGTACTTC | CASSPDPYEQYF
- | TRBJ2-4 | - | TRBV11-2 | TGTGCCAGCAGCTCAAGCGACATTCAGTACTTC | CASSSSDIQYF
TRBD1 | TRBJ2-2 | - | TRBV19 | TGTGCCAGTAAACGACAGGGGGCCGGCGGGGAGCTGTTTTTT | CASKRQGAGGELFF
- | TRBJ1-1 | - | TRBV11-3 | TGTGCCAGCAGCTTAGGAGGACGGGGCGAGAACACTGAAGCTTTCTTT | CASSLGGRGENTEAFF
- | TRBJ1-3 | - | TRBV7-2 | TGTGCCAGCAGCTTAGACTTCTCTGGAAACACCATATATTTT | CASSLDFSGNTIYF
TRBD2 | TRBJ2-7 | once | TRBV6-5 | TGTGCCGGTCCTAGCGGACCCTACGAGCAGTACTTC | CAGPSGPYEQYF
- | TRBJ1-6 | - | TRBV27 | TGTGCCAGCAGTTTGAGACAGTCCTATTCACCCCTCCACTTT | CASSLRQSYSPLHF
TRBD1 | TRBJ2-3 | - | TRBV7-2 | TGTGCCAGCATCCGCGGACAGGGCCGACCTCTAGATACGCAGTATTTT | CASIRGQGRPLDTQYF
- | TRBJ2-3 | - | TRBV5-1 | TGCGCCAGCAGCTTGGCAGGGGTTGGTAGCACAGATACGCAGTATTTT | CASSLAGVGSTDTQYF
TRBD1 | TRBJ2-5 | - | TRBV7-9 | TGTGCCAGCAGCAGCGGACAGGGGGCGCCGGGATTGGAGACCCAGTACTTC | CASSSGQGAPGLETQYF
TRBD1 | TRBJ2-3 | - | TRBV19 | TGTGCCAGTAGTATTCCGGGGACAGGAGTCACAGATACGCAGTATTTT | CASSIPGTGVTDTQYF
TRBD1 | TRBJ2-6 | - | TRBV18 | TGTGCCAGCTCACCGCTTGGGACAGGGGCTGGGGCCAACGTCCTGACTTTC | CASSPLGTGAGANVLTF
TRBD1 | TRBJ1-3 | - | TRBV28 | TGTGCCAGCAGTTTAGGCGGTGAACAGGGGAGAAACACCATATATTTT | CASSLGGEQGRNTIYF
TRBD1 | TRBJ2-2 | - | TRBV5-1 | TGCGCCAGCAGGTCCCCGGGACAGGGCCTGACCGGGGAGCTGTTTTTT | CASRSPGQGLTGELFF
- | TRBJ1-2 | few | TRBV4-2 | TGTGCCAGCAGCCAAGAACGATATCGCTACACCTTC | CASSQERYRYTF
TRBD1 | TRBJ2-7 | - | TRBV13 | TGTGCCAGCAGCCGACAGGGGAGACACGAGCAGTACTTC | CASSRQGRHEQYF